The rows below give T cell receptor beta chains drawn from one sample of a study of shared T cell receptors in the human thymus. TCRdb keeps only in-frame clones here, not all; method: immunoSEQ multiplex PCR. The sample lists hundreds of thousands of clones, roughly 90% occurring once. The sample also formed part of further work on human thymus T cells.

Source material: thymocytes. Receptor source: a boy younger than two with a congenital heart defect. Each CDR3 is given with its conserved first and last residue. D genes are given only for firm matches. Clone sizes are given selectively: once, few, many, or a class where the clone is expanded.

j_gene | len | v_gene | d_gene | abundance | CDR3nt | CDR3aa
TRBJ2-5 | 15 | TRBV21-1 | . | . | TGTGCCAGCAGCAAAGTGACTCACGACCAAGAGACCCAGTACTTC | CASSKVTHDQETQYF
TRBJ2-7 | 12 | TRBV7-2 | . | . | TGTGCCAGCAGCAACACAAGAGGCGAGCAGTACTTC | CASSNTRGEQYF
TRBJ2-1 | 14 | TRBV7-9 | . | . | TGTGCCAGCAGCTTAGCCCCCGGGGGCAATGAGCAGTTCTTC | CASSLAPGGNEQFF
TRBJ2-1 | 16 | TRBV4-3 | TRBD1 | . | TGCGCCAGCAGCCAAGTTCTGGACAGGGGTAACAATGAGCAGTTCTTC | CASSQVLDRGNNEQFF
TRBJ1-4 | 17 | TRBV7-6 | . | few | TGTGCCAGCAGCCAAACTTTCCAAGGGGCAACTAATGAAAAACTGTTTTTT | CASSQTFQGATNEKLFF
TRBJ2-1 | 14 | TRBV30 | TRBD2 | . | TGTGCCTGGCACCGAGGCGGGAGGGCCGATGAGCAGTTCTTC | CAWHRGGRADEQFF
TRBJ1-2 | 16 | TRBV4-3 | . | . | TGCGCCAGCAGCCAAGGACGACAGACTTTCGCGGATGGCTACACCTTC | CASSQGRQTFADGYTF
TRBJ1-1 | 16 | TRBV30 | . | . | TGTGCCTGGAGTGCTCGCCCGTTGGAGGGGAACACTGAAGCTTTCTTT | CAWSARPLEGNTEAFF
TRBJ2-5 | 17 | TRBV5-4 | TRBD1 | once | TGTGCCAGCAGCTTGCGCTTATGGAAACACAGGGGGGAGACCCAGTACTTC | CASSLRLWKHRGETQYF
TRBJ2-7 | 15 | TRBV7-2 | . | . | TGTGCCAGCAGCTTAGTAGAGGCCAGGGGCAACGAGCAGTACTTC | CASSLVEARGNEQYF
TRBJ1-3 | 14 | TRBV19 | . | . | TGTGCCAGTAGTGGAGTCCCCTCTGGAAACACCATATATTTT | CASSGVPSGNTIYF
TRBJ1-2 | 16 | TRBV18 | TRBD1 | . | TGTGCCAGCTCACCACCAGACAGGGACCCTAACTATGGCTACACCTTC | CASSPPDRDPNYGYTF
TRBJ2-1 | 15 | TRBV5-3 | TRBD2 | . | TGTGCCAGAAGGTGGAGCGGGAGAGCATACAATGAGCAGTTCTTC | CARRWSGRAYNEQFF
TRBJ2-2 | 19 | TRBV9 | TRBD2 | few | TGTGCCAGCAGCGTAGGGGGACTAGCGGGATTAACGAACACCGGGGAGCTGTTTTTT | CASSVGGLAGLTNTGELFF
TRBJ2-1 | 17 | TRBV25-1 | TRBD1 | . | TGTGCCAGCAGTGAATCCCAAGCAGGGGGCTCCTACAATGAGCAGTTCTTC | CASSESQAGGSYNEQFF
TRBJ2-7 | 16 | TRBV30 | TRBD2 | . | TGTGCCTGGAGTGTACAGGGTAGCGGGAGTAGGTACGAGCAGTACTTC | CAWSVQGSGSRYEQYF